A selection of T cell receptor beta chains follows, all from one sample in a study of T cell repertoires in cytomegalovirus infection. TCRdb re-derived calls from the reads in MiXCR, one entry per CDR3 protein. The table has 740,000 or so distinct CDR3 sequences, roughly 35% seen once. The sequenced sample was PBMCs. These receptors came from a human donor in good health (CMV status not recorded). Some clones in this sample may be carry-over from other donors' samples. Each CDR3 is given with its conserved first and last residue. A D gene is named only where the DNA matches it firmly. Only some rows state a clone size, as once, few, many or a class for expanded clones.

J gene: TRBJ2-1
clone size: few
D gene: TRBD2
V gene: TRBV7-2
CDR3 length: 15
CDR3 DNA: TGTGCCAGCAGCTTTGGCGGGGGGGCGGTCAATGAGCAGTTCTTC
CDR3 protein: CASSFGGGAVNEQFF

J gene: TRBJ1-1
clone size: once
D gene: NA
V gene: TRBV7-8
CDR3 length: 13
CDR3 DNA: TGTGCCAGCAGCTTAGGCCAGGGGACTGAAGATTTCTTT
CDR3 protein: CASSLGQGTEDFF

J gene: TRBJ2-2
clone size: few
D gene: NA
V gene: TRBV20-1
CDR3 length: 13
CDR3 DNA: TGCAGTGCTAGGGCTAGGGGGACCGGGGAGCTGTTTTTT
CDR3 protein: CSARARGTGELFF

J gene: TRBJ2-7
clone size: many
D gene: TRBD1
V gene: TRBV7-6
CDR3 length: 13
CDR3 DNA: TGTGCCAGCAGCCCTGACAGGGAGTACGAGCAGTACTTC
CDR3 protein: CASSPDREYEQYF

J gene: TRBJ1-4
clone size: NA
D gene: NA
V gene: TRBV15
CDR3 length: 15
CDR3 DNA: TGTGCCACCAGCAGCGCCCGGGACATTAATGAAAAACTGTTTTTT
CDR3 protein: CATSSARDINEKLFF

J gene: TRBJ1-1
clone size: many
D gene: TRBD1
V gene: TRBV7-8
CDR3 length: 15
CDR3 DNA: TGTGCCAGCAGCCCTACCGGGACAGCGAACACTGAAGCTTTCTTT
CDR3 protein: CASSPTGTANTEAFF

J gene: TRBJ1-1
clone size: NA
D gene: NA
V gene: TRBV28
CDR3 length: 17
CDR3 DNA: TGTGCCAGCAGCAGCCCCGAGAGGAATGCCGGCGCATCTAAAGCTTTCTTT
CDR3 protein: CASSSPERNAGASKAFF

J gene: TRBJ2-2
clone size: NA
D gene: NA
V gene: TRBV4-2
CDR3 length: 14
CDR3 DNA: TGTGCCAGCAGCAAAGAGTCCAACACCGGGGAGCTTTTTTTT
CDR3 protein: CASSKESNTGELFF

J gene: TRBJ2-2
clone size: NA
D gene: NA
V gene: TRBV7-2
CDR3 length: 12
CDR3 DNA: TGTGCCGTGACTGGGAACACCGGGGAGCTGTTGTTT
CDR3 protein: CAVTGNTGELLF

J gene: TRBJ2-5
clone size: NA
D gene: TRBD1
V gene: TRBV28
CDR3 length: 16
CDR3 DNA: TGTGCCAGCAGTTCAAGAAGGGACAGGGATTACGAGACCCAGTACTTC
CDR3 protein: CASSSRRDRDYETQYF

J gene: TRBJ2-4
clone size: NA
D gene: TRBD2
V gene: TRBV9
CDR3 length: 15
CDR3 DNA: TGTGCCAGCAGCCCCTACGGGGGGAGCAAAAACATTCAGTACTTC
CDR3 protein: CASSPYGGSKNIQYF

J gene: TRBJ2-7
clone size: few
D gene: NA
V gene: TRBV7-9
CDR3 length: 14
CDR3 DNA: TGTGCCAGCAGCTTAGAGGAGGGAGGCTACGAGCAGTACTTC
CDR3 protein: CASSLEEGGYEQYF

J gene: TRBJ1-1
clone size: few
D gene: NA
V gene: TRBV20-1
CDR3 length: 14
CDR3 DNA: TGCAGTGCTAGAGATCCCGGGCGGAACACTGAAGCTTTCTTT
CDR3 protein: CSARDPGRNTEAFF

J gene: TRBJ1-2
clone size: NA
D gene: NA
V gene: TRBV27
CDR3 length: 9
CDR3 DNA: TGTGCCAGCAAGGATGGCTACACCTTC
CDR3 protein: CASKDGYTF

J gene: TRBJ2-7
clone size: NA
D gene: NA
V gene: TRBV30
CDR3 length: 12
CDR3 DNA: TGTGCCTGGAGCCAGCACTACTACGAGCAGTACTTC
CDR3 protein: CAWSQHYYEQYF

J gene: TRBJ1-4
clone size: NA
D gene: NA
V gene: TRBV11-2
CDR3 length: 21
CDR3 DNA: TGTGCCAGCAGCTTTGAGCAGTCGACCTGGCAGCCTGCGTCAACTAATGAAAAACTGTTTTTT
CDR3 protein: CASSFEQSTWQPASTNEKLFF

J gene: TRBJ2-1
clone size: NA
D gene: NA
V gene: TRBV18
CDR3 length: 15
CDR3 DNA: TGTGCCAGCTCACCTCTGGCGCCGCTCCCTACGGAGCAGTTCTTC
CDR3 protein: CASSPLAPLPTEQFF

J gene: TRBJ1-2
clone size: NA
D gene: NA
V gene: TRBV27
CDR3 length: 15
CDR3 DNA: TGTGCCAGCAGCCAGAGAGGACTGACCAACTATGGCTACACCTTC
CDR3 protein: CASSQRGLTNYGYTF

J gene: TRBJ2-2
clone size: NA
D gene: TRBD2
V gene: TRBV4-2
CDR3 length: 15
CDR3 DNA: TGTGCCAGCGCCCTAGCGGGGGACGACACCGGGGAGCTGTTTTTT
CDR3 protein: CASALAGDDTGELFF

J gene: TRBJ2-5
clone size: NA
D gene: TRBD1
V gene: TRBV12-3/TRBV12-4
CDR3 length: 15
CDR3 DNA: TGTGCCAGCAGTCCCTCGACAGGGTTCCAAGAGACCCAGTACTTC
CDR3 protein: CASSPSTGFQETQYF

J gene: TRBJ2-7
clone size: NA
D gene: NA
V gene: TRBV10-3
CDR3 length: 13
CDR3 DNA: TGTGCCATCAGTGAGTCGTCCCCCTACGAGCAGTACTTC
CDR3 protein: CAISESSPYEQYF

J gene: TRBJ1-6
clone size: NA
D gene: NA
V gene: TRBV27
CDR3 length: 16
CDR3 DNA: TGTGCCAGCAGTTTGGCAGGATCAGCAAGATCTTCACCCCTCCACTTT
CDR3 protein: CASSLAGSARSSPLHF

J gene: TRBJ1-5
clone size: few
D gene: NA
V gene: TRBV19
CDR3 length: 15
CDR3 DNA: TGTGCCAGTAGTATTAGAACCCTTGGGGATCAGCCCCAGCATTTT
CDR3 protein: CASSIRTLGDQPQHF

J gene: TRBJ1-1
clone size: many
D gene: NA
V gene: TRBV7-2
CDR3 length: 14
CDR3 DNA: TGTGCCAGCAGCCCGTCGACACTGAACACTGAAGCTTTCTTT
CDR3 protein: CASSPSTLNTEAFF

J gene: TRBJ2-3
clone size: few
D gene: NA
V gene: TRBV28
CDR3 length: 11
CDR3 DNA: TGTGCCAGCAGTCGGGTAGATACGCAGTATTTT
CDR3 protein: CASSRVDTQYF

J gene: TRBJ2-1
clone size: few
D gene: TRBD2
V gene: TRBV4-1
CDR3 length: 16
CDR3 DNA: TGCGCCAGCAGCCAAATTTCATTGGGACTAGCGGACGCGCAGTTCTTC
CDR3 protein: CASSQISLGLADAQFF

J gene: TRBJ1-1
clone size: NA
D gene: NA
V gene: TRBV6-1
CDR3 length: 16
CDR3 DNA: TGTGCCAGCAGTCGAAATCTGATGGGAAAGAACACTGAAGCTTTCTTT
CDR3 protein: CASSRNLMGKNTEAFF

J gene: TRBJ1-5
clone size: NA
D gene: TRBD1
V gene: TRBV15
CDR3 length: 17
CDR3 DNA: TGTGCCACCAGCGGAAGGGACAGGGGGAAGAGCAATCAGCCCCAGCATTTT
CDR3 protein: CATSGRDRGKSNQPQHF

J gene: TRBJ1-5
clone size: few
D gene: TRBD1
V gene: TRBV25-1
CDR3 length: 12
CDR3 DNA: TGTGCCACCCAGGGGGGCAATCAGCCCCAGCATTTT
CDR3 protein: CATQGGNQPQHF

J gene: TRBJ2-7
clone size: NA
D gene: TRBD2
V gene: TRBV12-3/TRBV12-4
CDR3 length: 15
CDR3 DNA: TGTGCCAGCAGTTCACTAGCGGTTCTATCCTACGAGCAGTACTTC
CDR3 protein: CASSSLAVLSYEQYF

J gene: TRBJ2-2
clone size: NA
D gene: NA
V gene: TRBV20-1
CDR3 length: 14
CDR3 DNA: TGCAGTGCTAGAGCCGTTGTGGGCACCGGGGAGCTGTTTTTT
CDR3 protein: CSARAVVGTGELFF

J gene: TRBJ1-1
clone size: few
D gene: NA
V gene: TRBV2
CDR3 length: 14
CDR3 DNA: TGTGCCAGCAGTGAAGCCGGGTGGGTAACTGAAGCTTTCTTT
CDR3 protein: CASSEAGWVTEAFF

J gene: TRBJ1-3
clone size: NA
D gene: NA
V gene: TRBV12-3/TRBV12-4
CDR3 length: 16
CDR3 DNA: TGTGCCAGCAGTCCCACAGGAAGCTATGGAGGAAACACCATATATTTT
CDR3 protein: CASSPTGSYGGNTIYF

J gene: TRBJ1-1
clone size: many
D gene: NA
V gene: TRBV7-2
CDR3 length: 15
CDR3 DNA: TGTGCCAGCAGCTTAGCGGGACGGAAGAACACTGAAGCTTTCTTT
CDR3 protein: CASSLAGRKNTEAFF

J gene: TRBJ1-6
clone size: NA
D gene: NA
V gene: TRBV30
CDR3 length: 14
CDR3 DNA: TGTGCCTGGAGTGTATCCACAAAGAGTTCACCCCTCCACTTT
CDR3 protein: CAWSVSTKSSPLHF

J gene: TRBJ1-5
clone size: NA
D gene: NA
V gene: TRBV19
CDR3 length: 15
CDR3 DNA: TGTGCCAGTAGTAGGGTCACAGGTAACAATCAGCCCCAGCATTTT
CDR3 protein: CASSRVTGNNQPQHF

J gene: TRBJ1-5
clone size: NA
D gene: NA
V gene: TRBV19
CDR3 length: 17
CDR3 DNA: TGTGCCAGTACCTCCTCAGCCGTTCAGGGGAGAAGTCAGCCCCAGCATTTT
CDR3 protein: CASTSSAVQGRSQPQHF

J gene: TRBJ1-2
clone size: few
D gene: NA
V gene: TRBV7-2
CDR3 length: 14
CDR3 DNA: TGTGCCAGCAGCTCAGGACAGTTCCCGGGTGGCTACACCTTC
CDR3 protein: CASSSGQFPGGYTF

J gene: TRBJ2-2
clone size: NA
D gene: NA
V gene: TRBV19
CDR3 length: 11
CDR3 DNA: TGTGCCAGTAAGCACACCGGGGAGCTGTTTTTT
CDR3 protein: CASKHTGELFF

J gene: TRBJ2-7
clone size: NA
D gene: NA
V gene: TRBV20-1
CDR3 length: 16
CDR3 DNA: TGCAGTGCCAGGGGTATTTATCGGGAGGTATCCTACGAGCAGTACTTC
CDR3 protein: CSARGIYREVSYEQYF

J gene: TRBJ2-1
clone size: NA
D gene: TRBD2
V gene: TRBV7-8
CDR3 length: 15
CDR3 DNA: TGTGCCAGCAGCTTCGATCTAGCGGACCCTCTGGGCCAGTTCTTC
CDR3 protein: CASSFDLADPLGQFF

J gene: TRBJ2-1
clone size: NA
D gene: NA
V gene: TRBV11-2
CDR3 length: 15
CDR3 DNA: TGTGCCAGCAGCTTAGCGGGGGATACCTACAATGAGCAGTTCTTC
CDR3 protein: CASSLAGDTYNEQFF

J gene: TRBJ1-6
clone size: many
D gene: TRBD1
V gene: TRBV12-3/TRBV12-4
CDR3 length: 16
CDR3 DNA: TGTGCCAGCAGTTCGACAGGGAGCTCCTATAATTCACCCCTCCACTTT
CDR3 protein: CASSSTGSSYNSPLHF

J gene: TRBJ2-4
clone size: NA
D gene: NA
V gene: TRBV15
CDR3 length: 14
CDR3 DNA: TGTGCCACCAGCAGAGAACCCAGGGGAAACATTCAGTACTTC
CDR3 protein: CATSREPRGNIQYF

J gene: TRBJ2-7
clone size: few
D gene: NA
V gene: TRBV12-3/TRBV12-4
CDR3 length: 13
CDR3 DNA: TGTGCCAGCAGTTTAGCGCTCAGCCTAGAGCAGTACTTC
CDR3 protein: CASSLALSLEQYF

J gene: TRBJ2-1
clone size: few
D gene: TRBD2
V gene: TRBV18
CDR3 length: 22
CDR3 DNA: TGTGCCAGCTCACTACACCTATCTTCTCCCGGGACTAGCGGGAGCTCCTACAATGAGCAGTTCTTC
CDR3 protein: CASSLHLSSPGTSGSSYNEQFF

J gene: TRBJ1-2
clone size: NA
D gene: NA
V gene: TRBV28
CDR3 length: 12
CDR3 DNA: TGTGCCAGCCTTGGGGGGCGCTATGGCTACACCTTC
CDR3 protein: CASLGGRYGYTF